One and the same sample provided the 21 T cell receptor beta chains below, sequenced in a study of blood T cell repertoires in COVID-19. Method: immunoSEQ multiplex PCR; TCRdb's copy keeps in-frame clones and lacks some. The table lists more than 90,000 clones, 81% of them singletons. The sample comprised peripheral blood. These receptors were taken from a man aged 55-75 years with acute or convalescent COVID-19.

CDR3 loop: CASSYGFSGNTIYF. The CDR3 nucleotides read TGTGCCAGCAGTTACGGCTTCTCTGGAAACACCATATATTTT. V is TRBV6-5 and J is TRBJ1-3; D gene unclear. Germline CDR1 is MNHEY and CDR2 is SVGAGI. The CDR3 extends over 14 amino acids. The V end lost 2 bases, the J end lost 0 bases, and 5 bases lay between the germline ends.

The chain links TRBV24-1 to TRBJ2-7; 14 nucleotides line up with TRBD2. This CDR3 is 19 amino acids long. Germline trimming cut 6 bases from V and 1 base from J; bases unmatched to any gene: 13. Germline assignment: CDR1 KGHDR and CDR2 SFDVKD. The chain's CDR3 is CATSHRGRLAGGPSYEQYV. CDR3 sequence (DNA): TGTGCCACCAGTCACAGGGGGCGACTAGCGGGAGGGCCGTCCTACGAGCAGTACGTC.

The CDR3 bases are TGTGCCAGCAGCTCCCGGGGGGACAGGACTGCAACTAATGAAAAACTGTTTTTT. Amino acids: CASSSRGDRTATNEKLFF. The J gene is TRBJ1-4, the V gene TRBV11-3; 8 bases align to TRBD1. V lost 4 bases, J lost 0 bases, and 10 bases stayed unmatched. The CDR3 spans 18 residues. Per germline, CDR1 SGHNT and CDR2 YENEEA.

This clone was detected only a few times. This sequence joins TRBV3-1 (or the pseudogene TRBV3-2) and TRBJ1-6; 7 nucleotides line up with TRBD1. The germline V gene encodes CDR1 LGHDT and CDR2 YNNKEL (reference sequence). J lost 10 bases, V lost 4 bases, and 10 bases had no gene match. This CDR3 comprises 15 residues. The CDR3 nucleotides are TGTGCCAGCAGCCGGGAGCCAGGGGGTTGGTCACCCCTCCACTTT. Protein sequence: CASSREPGGWSPLHF.

Only one count was recorded for this clone. This rearrangement joins TRBV18 to TRBJ1-1; TRBD1 aligns across 12 bases. V lost 1 base to trimming and J lost 3 bases; unmatched junction nucleotides: 6. This CDR3 contains 17 residues. Germline V lookup: CDR1 KGHSH, CDR2 LQKENI. The CDR3 protein is CASSPQHRDRGHTEAFF. CDR3 nucleotides: TGTGCCAGCTCACCACAGCACCGGGACAGGGGGCACACTGAAGCTTTCTTT. The variable domain in full, with the rest retrieved from reference TRBV18 and TRBJ1-1, is NAGVMQNPRHLVRRRGQEARLRCSPMKGHSHVYWYRQLPEEGLKFMVYLQKENIIDESGMPKERFSAEFPKEGPSILRIQQVVRGDSAAYFCASSPQHRDRGHTEAFFGQGTRLTVV.

This clone was detected only once. The V call is TRBV30, the J call TRBJ2-5; TRBD2 matches 7 bases. Germline CDR1 GTSNPN, CDR2 SVGIG (reference sequence). The CDR3 is 16 amino acids. J gave up 5 bases and V 2 bases, and 14 bases lay outside the gene matches. The CDR3 sequence: CAWSHSASGWGETQYF. The CDR3 DNA sequence: TGTGCCTGGAGTCACTCGGCTAGCGGTTGGGGGGAGACCCAGTACTTC.

The J gene is TRBJ1-2, the V gene TRBV7-9; no firm D call. This CDR3 is built from 14 residues. V lost 2 bases to trimming and J lost 5 bases, with 12 bases between them. Germline CDR1 is SEHNR and CDR2 is FQNEAQ (reference sequence). CDR3 amino acids: CASSLNGGSYGYTF. The CDR3 DNA follows: TGTGCCAGCAGCTTAAACGGCGGTTCGTATGGCTACACCTTC.

The chain links TRBV9 to TRBJ1-6; D is unclear. With 0 bases removed from V and 9 bases from J, the gap between germline ends came to 7 bases. The CDR3 runs 13 residues. Germline V lookup: CDR1 SGDLS, CDR2 YYNGEE. The CDR3 coding sequence is TGTGCCAGCAGCGTAGGGGAGGGTTCACCCCTCCACTTT. Translation: CASSVGEGSPLHF. Based on the CDR3 plus reference TRBV9 and TRBJ1-6, the full variable domain is DSGVTQTPKHLITATGQRVTLRCSPRSGDLSVYWYQQSLDQGLQFLIQYYNGEERAKGNILERFSAQQFPDLHSELNLSSLELGDSALYFCASSVGEGSPLHFGNGTRLTVT.

The V gene is TRBV5-6, the J gene TRBJ1-1, with 9 positions matching TRBD1. The CDR3 has 16 amino acids. Germline V gene lookup returns CDR1 SGHDT and CDR2 YYEEEE. J was trimmed by 5 bases and V by 3 bases; bases with no gene match: 11. CDR3 DNA: TGTGCCAGCAGCTCCGAGGGACAGGGCAGGGGGACTGAAGCTTTCTTT. As protein: CASSSEGQGRGTEAFF.

In its sample, this clone was seen once. The rearrangement joins TRBV7-8 to TRBJ2-1, with D perhaps matching TRBD2 (6 bases). Germline CDR1 SGHVS, CDR2 FQNEAQ. The CDR3 length is 15 residues. V gave up 5 bases and J gave up 7 bases, with 18 bases separating them. The CDR3 is CASSLGGPSTNEQFF. The CDR3 DNA reads as TGTGCCAGCAGCCTAGGAGGGCCCTCTACGAATGAGCAGTTCTTC.

This chain links TRBV20-1 with TRBJ1-4; D remains unclear. The germline CDR1 and CDR2 sequences are DFQATT and SNEGSKA (reference sequence). This CDR3 comprises 13 residues. V lost 3 bases and J 5 bases, leaving 10 bases between the germline ends. This CDR3 is CSASRLINEKLFF. DNA for the CDR3: TGCAGTGCTAGTCGACTGATAAATGAAAAACTGTTTTTT.

The chain combines TRBV2 with TRBJ1-1, with 9 bases fitting TRBD1. Germline-derived CDR1 and CDR2 are SNHLY and FYNNEI. The CDR3 is made up of 14 amino acids. With 5 bases clipped from V and 6 bases from J, the junction kept 7 bases outside the gene matches. For the CDR3, the DNA is TGTGCCAGCAGTCCTACAGGGGGCATTGCTGAAGCTTTCTTT. It translates to CASSPTGGIAEAFF.

The gene calls are TRBV2 and TRBJ2-1; D perhaps matches TRBD2 (5 bases). CDR1 and CDR2 (germline): SNHLY, FYNNEI. The CDR3 contains 13 residues. V gave up 6 bases and J gave up 4 bases, with 10 bases separating them. CDR3 region: CASREARYNEQFF. CDR3 nucleotide sequence: TGTGCCAGCAGGGAGGCCAGATACAATGAGCAGTTCTTC.

The chain is built from TRBV7-2 and TRBJ2-1, with 8 bases fitting TRBD2. Germline trimming cut 1 base from V and 8 bases from J; bases unmatched to any gene: 16. This CDR3 comprises 18 residues. Per germline, CDR1 SGHTA and CDR2 FQGNSA. CDR3 nucleotide sequence: TGTGCCAGCAGCTTAGTGGGGGGTAGCGGGGCCCGTGGGGATGAGCAGTTCTTC. As protein: CASSLVGGSGARGDEQFF.

The chain employs TRBV5-1 and TRBJ2-5, with TRBD2 identical over 14 bases. The CDR3 consists of 17 residues. Germline CDR1 is SGHRS and CDR2 is YFSETQ. J was trimmed by 5 bases and V by 0 bases; bases with no gene match: 6. CDR3 loop: CASSLGGLAGVKETQYF. In nucleotides, the CDR3 is TGCGCCAGCAGCTTGGGGGGACTAGCGGGAGTGAAGGAGACCCAGTACTTC. The variable domain in full, with the rest retrieved from reference TRBV5-1 and TRBJ2-5, is KAGVTQTPRYLIKTRGQQVTLSCSPISGHRSVSWYQQTPGQGLQFLFEYFSETQRNKGNFPGRFSGRQFSNSRSEMNVSTLELGDSALYLCASSLGGLAGVKETQYFGPGTRLLVL.

The genes are TRBV15 and TRBJ2-3, with 7 bases fitting TRBD2. With 3 bases clipped from V and 2 bases from J, the junction kept 11 bases outside the gene matches. Germline assignment: CDR1 LNHNV and CDR2 YYDKDF (reference sequence). The CDR3 spans 17 residues. The CDR3 DNA follows: TGTGCCACCAGCAGCCGAAGAAGGCGGGAGCCCACAGATACGCAGTATTTT. This sequence encodes CATSSRRRREPTDTQYF.

The chain has TRBV6-5 and TRBJ1-5; D not certain. Trimming took 5 bases from V and 6 from J, leaving 17 bases between them. Germline V lookup: CDR1 MNHEY, CDR2 SVGAGI. CDR3 length: 15 residues. The CDR3 sequence is CASSPTGFGSQPQHF. The CDR3 DNA is TGTGCCAGCAGTCCCACGGGGTTCGGAAGTCAGCCCCAGCATTTT.

This chain links TRBV3-1 (or the pseudogene TRBV3-2) with TRBJ1-2, with D unclear. The CDR3 spans 12 residues. Germline CDR1 reads LGHDT; CDR2 reads YNNKEL (reference sequence). Trimming shortened V by 4 bases and J by 3 bases, and 6 bases separated the two germline ends. The CDR3 nucleotides read TGTGCCAGCAGCCGGCAGGACTATGGCTACACCTTC. Translated, it gives CASSRQDYGYTF.

This chain uses TRBV7-2 with TRBJ2-2; tentatively, D is TRBD1 (6 bases). This CDR3 is built from 15 residues. Between the trimmed V and J ends, which lost 6 bases and 0 bases, there was a span of 11 bases. Germline CDR1 and CDR2: SGHTA and FQGNSA. In nucleotides, the CDR3 is TGTGCCAGCAGACCCCAGGGGACGAACACCGGGGAGCTGTTTTTT. Translation gives CASRPQGTNTGELFF.

This clone was observed a single time. The genes are TRBV12-3 or TRBV12-4 and TRBJ2-2; D is uncertain. The CDR3 is 13 amino acids. Trimming removed 3 bases at V and 7 bases at J, with 9 bases between. The CDR3 sequence: CASSFVANGELFF. CDR3 DNA: TGTGCCAGCAGTTTTGTCGCGAACGGGGAGCTGTTTTTT.

CDR3 nucleotides: TGTGCCAGCAGCAATGTGCAGAACGTATTATTGAACACCGGGGAGCTGTTTTTT. This encodes CASSNVQNVLLNTGELFF. This chain joins TRBV7-9 and TRBJ2-2; D remains ambiguous. Germline V gives CDR1 SEHNR, CDR2 FQNEAQ (reference sequence). V was cut by 5 bases and J by 1 base, with 20 bases left in between. This CDR3 has 18 residues. The variable domain in full, with the rest retrieved from reference TRBV7-9 and TRBJ2-2, is DTGVSQNPRHKITKRGQNVTFRCDPISEHNRLYWYRQTLGQGPEFLTYFQNEAQLEKSRLLSDRFSAERPKGSFSTLEIQRTEQGDSAMYLCASSNVQNVLLNTGELFFGEGSRLTVL.